The sequence of this T cell receptor (beta chain) was determined in a study of T-cell memory formation after mild COVID-19. MiXCR, run by TCRdb on the 5' RACE reads, gives a single entry per CDR3 protein. The table records 250,000 to 400,000 distinct CDR3 sequences, approximately 14% of them present only once. This clonotype was observed many times. Sequencing was done on a sample of PBMCs or a T cell subset sorted from them (not recorded which). The sequence came from a man between 18 and 35 years old who had mild COVID-19 (a few samples of this study predate the infection). Cell type and time point are not known.

The CDR3 loop reads CSALSGGLTYEQYF. The CDR3 bases are TGCAGTGCATTGAGCGGGGGCCTGACCTACGAGCAGTACTTC. V and J are TRBV20-1 and TRBJ2-7, with 8 bases fitting TRBD2. V lost 6 bases, J lost 2 bases, and 9 bases stayed unmatched. Looked up from germline, CDR1 is DFQATT and CDR2 is SNEGSKA (reference sequence). The CDR3 totals 14 residues.